The following is a T cell receptor beta chain sequence with its context. As yet, its antigen is unknown. Trimming removed 7 bases from V and 6 bases from J, with 11 bases in between. Per germline, CDR1 LNHDA and CDR2 SQIVND (reference sequence). The CDR3 length is 12 residues. Template switching, a step in the protocol, added a universal primer site, and cDNA carried unique molecular identifiers. A single record per CDR3 protein comes from TCRdb applying MiXCR to the 5' RACE reads. The sample holds 470,000 or so distinct CDR3 sequences, 24% seen once. These data come from a study of identical twins. Among all donors, each was a healthy Caucasian. Study-level results: Fewer insertions characterized abundant cord blood beta clonotypes, whereas memory repertoires showed none. Partial confounding of zero-insertion analyses by invariant MAIT and iNKT cells was possible.

The data also belong to a second study, concerning T cells expressing NK-cell markers.

The receptor was derived from a woman between 18 and 30 years old in good health. The sequencing sample was made of CD4+ T cells sorted from blood. This chain links TRBV19 with TRBJ2-3; either TRBD1 or TRBD2 may fit D (5 bases each). The CDR3 reads CASNSGTDTQYF. The CDR3, as DNA: TGTGCCAGTAATTCCGGGACCGATACGCAGTATTTT.